What follows describes a single T cell receptor beta chain. Its antigen remains unidentified. These data come from a study of ipilimumab plus nivolumab after autologous stem cell transplantation. Points from the study as a whole: Per the authors, repertoire, Treg and microbiota data justify further study.

Looked up from germline, CDR1 is SGHNT and CDR2 is YYREEE (reference sequence). CDR3 length equals 12 residues. The V end was cut by 4 bases, the J end by 7 bases, with 11 bases between. The repertoire was sequenced with immunoSEQ multiplex PCR; TCRdb's copy has only in-frame clones and lacks some. The table includes around 84,000 clones, 65% to 85% detected once. The source of this sequence is a male donor with diffuse large B-cell lymphoma. The sequencing used PBMCs, collected in a trial of ipilimumab plus nivolumab as post-transplant consolidation. The chain employs TRBV5-4 and TRBJ1-1; D is undetermined. CDR3 sequence: CASSLPQGEAFF. Written as DNA, the CDR3 is TGTGCCAGCAGCCTCCCACAAGGTGAAGCTTTCTTT. Full variable domain (remainder filled in from reference TRBV5-4 and TRBJ1-1): ETGVTQSPTHLIKTRGQQVTLRCSSQSGHNTVSWYQQALGQGPQFIFQYYREEENGRGNFPPRFSGLQFPNYSSELNVNALELDDSALYLCASSLPQGEAFFGQGTRLTVV.